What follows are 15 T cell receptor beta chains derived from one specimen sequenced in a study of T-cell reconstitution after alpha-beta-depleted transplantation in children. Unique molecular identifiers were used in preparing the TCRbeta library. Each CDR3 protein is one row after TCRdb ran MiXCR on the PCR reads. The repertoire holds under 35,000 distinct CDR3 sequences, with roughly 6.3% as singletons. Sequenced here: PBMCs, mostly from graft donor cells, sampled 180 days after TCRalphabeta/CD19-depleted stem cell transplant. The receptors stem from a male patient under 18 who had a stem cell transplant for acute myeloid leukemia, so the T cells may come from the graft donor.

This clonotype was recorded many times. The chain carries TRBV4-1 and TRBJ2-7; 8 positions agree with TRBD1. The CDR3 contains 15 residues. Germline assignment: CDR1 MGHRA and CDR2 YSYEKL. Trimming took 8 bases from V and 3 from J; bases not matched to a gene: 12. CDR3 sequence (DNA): TGCGCCAGCGGAAAAATAACAACAGGGGGCTACGAGCAGTACGTC. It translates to CASGKITTGGYEQYV.

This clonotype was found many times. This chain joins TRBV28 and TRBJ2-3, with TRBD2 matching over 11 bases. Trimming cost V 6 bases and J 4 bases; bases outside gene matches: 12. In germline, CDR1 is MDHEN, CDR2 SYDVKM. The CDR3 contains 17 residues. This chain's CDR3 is CASSTPASGRRADTQYF. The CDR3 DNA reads TGTGCCAGCAGCACCCCAGCTAGCGGGAGGAGGGCAGATACGCAGTATTTT.

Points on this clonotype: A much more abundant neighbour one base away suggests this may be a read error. This CDR3 reads CSAEGRWTEAFF. In DNA, the CDR3 is TGCAGTGCTGAAGGCCGATGGACTGAAGCTTTCTTT. The chain carries TRBV20-1 and TRBJ1-1; D unresolved. This CDR3 is built from 12 residues. Per germline, CDR1 DFQATT and CDR2 SNEGSKA (reference sequence). V shed 5 bases and J shed 5 bases, with 12 bases lying between them.

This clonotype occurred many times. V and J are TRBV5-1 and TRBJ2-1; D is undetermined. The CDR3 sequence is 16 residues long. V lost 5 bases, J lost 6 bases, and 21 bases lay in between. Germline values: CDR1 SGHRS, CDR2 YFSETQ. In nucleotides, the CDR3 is TGCGCCAGCAGACCGATTAAGGCCACGGGTCTCAATGAGCAGTTCTTC. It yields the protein CASRPIKATGLNEQFF.

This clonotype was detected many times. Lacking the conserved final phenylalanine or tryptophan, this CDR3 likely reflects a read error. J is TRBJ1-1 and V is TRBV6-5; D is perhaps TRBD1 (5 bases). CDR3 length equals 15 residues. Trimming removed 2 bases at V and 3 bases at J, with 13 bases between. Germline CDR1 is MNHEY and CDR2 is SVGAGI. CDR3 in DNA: TGTGCCAGCAGTTACGCCGGACGAGGGGACACTGAAGCTTTCTCT. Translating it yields CASSYAGRGDTEAFS.

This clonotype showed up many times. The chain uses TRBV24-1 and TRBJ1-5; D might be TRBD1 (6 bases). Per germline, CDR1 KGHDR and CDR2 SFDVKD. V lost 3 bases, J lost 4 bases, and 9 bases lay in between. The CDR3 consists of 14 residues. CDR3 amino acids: CATSDRQGNQPQHF. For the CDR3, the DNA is TGTGCCACCAGTGATCGCCAGGGGAATCAGCCCCAGCATTTT.

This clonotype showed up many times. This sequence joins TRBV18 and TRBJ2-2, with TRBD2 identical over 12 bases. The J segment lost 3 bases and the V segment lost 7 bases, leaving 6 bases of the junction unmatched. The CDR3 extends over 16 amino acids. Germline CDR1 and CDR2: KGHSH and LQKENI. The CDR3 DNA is TGTGCCAGCTTGCGACTAGCGGGAGCCTACACCGGGGAGCTGTTTTTT. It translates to CASLRLAGAYTGELFF.

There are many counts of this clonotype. For the CDR3, the DNA is TGTGCCAGCACCCCGTCGGTGGGGGAGCAGTACTTC. It encodes CASTPSVGEQYF. The rearrangement uses TRBV28 and TRBJ2-7, with no clear D. Trimming took off 7 bases at V and 7 bases at J, with 14 bases between the two ends. The CDR3 has 12 residues. From germline, CDR1 is MDHEN and CDR2 SYDVKM.

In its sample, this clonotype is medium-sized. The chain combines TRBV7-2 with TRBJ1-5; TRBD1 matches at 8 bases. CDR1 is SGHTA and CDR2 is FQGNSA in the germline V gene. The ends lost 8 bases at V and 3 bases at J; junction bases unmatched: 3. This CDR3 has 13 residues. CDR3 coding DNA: TGTGCCAGCGGACAGGGTAACAATCAGCCCCAGCATTTT. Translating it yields CASGQGNNQPQHF.

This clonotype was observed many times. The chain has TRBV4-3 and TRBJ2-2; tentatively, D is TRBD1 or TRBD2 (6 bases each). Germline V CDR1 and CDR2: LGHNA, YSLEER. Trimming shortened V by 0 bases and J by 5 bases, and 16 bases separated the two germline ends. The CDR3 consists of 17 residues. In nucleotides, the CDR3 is TGCGCCAGCAGCCAAGATTCGCCGGGGGCGGGGACCGGGGAGCTGTTTTTT. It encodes CASSQDSPGAGTGELFF.

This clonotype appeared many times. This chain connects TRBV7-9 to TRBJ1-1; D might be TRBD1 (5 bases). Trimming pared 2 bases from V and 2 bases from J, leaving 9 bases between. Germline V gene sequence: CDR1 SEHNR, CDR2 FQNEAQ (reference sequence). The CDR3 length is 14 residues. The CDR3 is CASSLPGLNTEAFF. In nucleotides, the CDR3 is TGTGCCAGCAGCTTACCGGGACTAAACACTGAAGCTTTCTTT.

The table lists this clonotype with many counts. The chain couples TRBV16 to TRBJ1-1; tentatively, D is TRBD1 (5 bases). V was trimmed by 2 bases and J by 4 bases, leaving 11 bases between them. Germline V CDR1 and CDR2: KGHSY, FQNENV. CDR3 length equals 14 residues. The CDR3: CASSQGQGATEAFF. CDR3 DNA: TGTGCCAGCAGCCAAGGGCAGGGAGCCACTGAAGCTTTCTTT.

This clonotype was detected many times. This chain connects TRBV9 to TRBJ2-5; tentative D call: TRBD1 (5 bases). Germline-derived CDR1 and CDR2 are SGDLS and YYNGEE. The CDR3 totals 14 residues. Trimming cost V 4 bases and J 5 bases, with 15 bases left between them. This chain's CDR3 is CASSPRGPTETQYF. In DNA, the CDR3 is TGTGCCAGCAGCCCTAGGGGTCCCACTGAGACCCAGTACTTC.

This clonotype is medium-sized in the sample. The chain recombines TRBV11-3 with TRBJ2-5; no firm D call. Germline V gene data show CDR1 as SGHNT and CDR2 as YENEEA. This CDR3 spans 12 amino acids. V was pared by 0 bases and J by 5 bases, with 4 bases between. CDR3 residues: CASSLDGETQYF. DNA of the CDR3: TGTGCCAGCAGCTTAGACGGGGAGACCCAGTACTTC.

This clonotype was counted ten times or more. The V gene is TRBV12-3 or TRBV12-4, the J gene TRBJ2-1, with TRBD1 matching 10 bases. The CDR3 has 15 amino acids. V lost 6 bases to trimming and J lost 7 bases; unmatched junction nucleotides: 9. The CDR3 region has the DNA TGTGCCAGCAGAGCCGGGACAGGGGCAATGAATGAGCAGTTCTTC. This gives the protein CASRAGTGAMNEQFF.